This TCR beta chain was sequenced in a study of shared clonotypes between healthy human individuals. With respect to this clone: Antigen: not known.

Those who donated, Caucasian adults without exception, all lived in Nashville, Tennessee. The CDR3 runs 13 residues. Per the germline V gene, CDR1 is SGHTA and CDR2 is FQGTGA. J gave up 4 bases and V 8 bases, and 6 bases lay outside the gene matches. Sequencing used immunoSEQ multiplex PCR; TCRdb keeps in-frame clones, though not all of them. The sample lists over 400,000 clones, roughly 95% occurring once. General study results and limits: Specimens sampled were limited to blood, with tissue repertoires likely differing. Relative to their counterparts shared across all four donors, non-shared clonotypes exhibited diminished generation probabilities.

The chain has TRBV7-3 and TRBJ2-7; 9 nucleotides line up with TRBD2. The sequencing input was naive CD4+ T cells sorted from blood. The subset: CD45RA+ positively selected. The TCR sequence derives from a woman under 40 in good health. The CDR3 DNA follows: TGTGCCAGCGGCGGTAGCGGGAGATACGAGCAGTACTTC. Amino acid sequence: CASGGSGRYEQYF.